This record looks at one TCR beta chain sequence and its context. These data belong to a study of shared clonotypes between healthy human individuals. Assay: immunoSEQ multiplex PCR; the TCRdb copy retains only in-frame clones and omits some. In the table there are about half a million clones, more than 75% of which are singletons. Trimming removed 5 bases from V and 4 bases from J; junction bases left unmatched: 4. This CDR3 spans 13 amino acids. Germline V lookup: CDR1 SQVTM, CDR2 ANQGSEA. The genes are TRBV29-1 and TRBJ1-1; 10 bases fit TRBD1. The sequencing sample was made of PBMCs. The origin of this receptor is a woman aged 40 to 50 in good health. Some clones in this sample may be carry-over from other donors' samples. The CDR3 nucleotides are TGCAGCGTTTACCGGGACAGGGGCACTGAAGCTTTCTTT. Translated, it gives CSVYRDRGTEAFF.